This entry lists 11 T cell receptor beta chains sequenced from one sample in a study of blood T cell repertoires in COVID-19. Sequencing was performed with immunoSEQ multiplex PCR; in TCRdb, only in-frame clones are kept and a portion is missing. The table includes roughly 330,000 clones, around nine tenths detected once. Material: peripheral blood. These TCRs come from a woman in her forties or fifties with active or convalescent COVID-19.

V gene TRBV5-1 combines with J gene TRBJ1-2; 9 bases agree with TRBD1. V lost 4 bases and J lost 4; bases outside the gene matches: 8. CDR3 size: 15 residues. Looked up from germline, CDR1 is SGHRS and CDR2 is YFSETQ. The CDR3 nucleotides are TGCGCCAGCAGCGCGGGACAGGGAGGAGGCTATGGCTACACCTTC. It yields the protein CASSAGQGGGYGYTF. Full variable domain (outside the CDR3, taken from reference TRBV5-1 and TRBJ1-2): KAGVTQTPRYLIKTRGQQVTLSCSPISGHRSVSWYQQTPGQGLQFLFEYFSETQRNKGNFPGRFSGRQFSNSRSEMNVSTLELGDSALYLCASSAGQGGGYGYTFGSGTRLTVV.

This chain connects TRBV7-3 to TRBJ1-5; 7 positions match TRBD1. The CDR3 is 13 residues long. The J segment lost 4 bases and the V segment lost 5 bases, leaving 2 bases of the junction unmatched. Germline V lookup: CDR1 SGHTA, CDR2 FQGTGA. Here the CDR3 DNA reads TGTGCCAGCAGCCTGGGACAGAATCAGCCCCAGCATTTT. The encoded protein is CASSLGQNQPQHF.

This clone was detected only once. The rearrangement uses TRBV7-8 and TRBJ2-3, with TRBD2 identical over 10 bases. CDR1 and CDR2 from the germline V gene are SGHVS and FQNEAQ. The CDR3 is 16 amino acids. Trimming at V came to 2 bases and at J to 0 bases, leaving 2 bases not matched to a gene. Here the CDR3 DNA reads TGTGCCAGCAGCTTATTAGCGGGGGGAAGCACAGATACGCAGTATTTT. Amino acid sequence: CASSLLAGGSTDTQYF.

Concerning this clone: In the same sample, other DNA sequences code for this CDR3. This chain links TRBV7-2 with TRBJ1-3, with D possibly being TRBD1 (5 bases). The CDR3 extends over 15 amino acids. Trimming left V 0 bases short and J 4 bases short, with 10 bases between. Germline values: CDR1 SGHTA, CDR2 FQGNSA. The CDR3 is CASSLASGSGNTIYF. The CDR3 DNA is TGTGCCAGCAGCTTAGCGTCAGGGTCCGGAAACACCATATATTTT.

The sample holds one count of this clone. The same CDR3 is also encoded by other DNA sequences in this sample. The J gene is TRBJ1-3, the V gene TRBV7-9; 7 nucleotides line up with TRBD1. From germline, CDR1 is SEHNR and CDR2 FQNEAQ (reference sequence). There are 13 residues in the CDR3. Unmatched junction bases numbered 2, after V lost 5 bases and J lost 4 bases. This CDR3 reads CASSRDSGNTIYF. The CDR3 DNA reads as TGTGCCAGCAGCCGGGACAGCGGAAACACCATATATTTT.

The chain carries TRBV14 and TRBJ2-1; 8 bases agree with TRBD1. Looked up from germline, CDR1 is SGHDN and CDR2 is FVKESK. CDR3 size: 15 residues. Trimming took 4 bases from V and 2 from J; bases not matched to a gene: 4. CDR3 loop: CASSLTGDPYNEQFF. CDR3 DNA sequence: TGTGCCAGCAGCCTGACAGGGGACCCCTACAATGAGCAGTTCTTC. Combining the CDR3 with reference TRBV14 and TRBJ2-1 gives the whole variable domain EAGVTQFPSHSVIEKGQTVTLRCDPISGHDNLYWYRRVMGKEIKFLLHFVKESKQDESGMPNNRFLAERTGGTYSTLKVQPAELEDSGVYFCASSLTGDPYNEQFFGPGTRLTVL.

CDR3 residues: CASSLEEGEQYF. In nucleotides, the CDR3 is TGTGCCAGCAGCTTAGAGGAGGGCGAGCAGTACTTC. The rearrangement joins TRBV13 to TRBJ2-7; D may be TRBD2 (6 bases). The CDR3 consists of 12 residues. V shed 1 base and J shed 6 bases, with 7 bases lying between them. The germline V gene has CDR1 PRHDT and CDR2 FYEKMQ (reference sequence).

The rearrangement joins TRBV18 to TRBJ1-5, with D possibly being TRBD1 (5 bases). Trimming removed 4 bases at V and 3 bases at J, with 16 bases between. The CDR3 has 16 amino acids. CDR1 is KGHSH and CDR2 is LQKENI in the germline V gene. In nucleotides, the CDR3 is TGTGCCAGCTCACTCGCCCGGCAGGGTATCAATCAGCCCCAGCATTTT. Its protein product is CASSLARQGINQPQHF.

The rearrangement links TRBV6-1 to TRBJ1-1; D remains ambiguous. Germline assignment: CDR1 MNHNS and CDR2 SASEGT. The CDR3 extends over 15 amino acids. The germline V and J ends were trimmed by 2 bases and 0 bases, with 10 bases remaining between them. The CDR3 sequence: CASSEKRRVNTEAFF. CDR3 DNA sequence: TGTGCCAGCAGTGAAAAGCGGAGGGTGAACACTGAAGCTTTCTTT.

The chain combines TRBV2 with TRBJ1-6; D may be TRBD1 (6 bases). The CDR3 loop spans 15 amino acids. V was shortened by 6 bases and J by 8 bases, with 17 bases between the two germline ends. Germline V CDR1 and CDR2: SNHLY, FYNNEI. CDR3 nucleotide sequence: TGTGCCAGCAGGAGAAATACAGGGCTGGATTCACCCCTCCACTTT. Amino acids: CASRRNTGLDSPLHF.

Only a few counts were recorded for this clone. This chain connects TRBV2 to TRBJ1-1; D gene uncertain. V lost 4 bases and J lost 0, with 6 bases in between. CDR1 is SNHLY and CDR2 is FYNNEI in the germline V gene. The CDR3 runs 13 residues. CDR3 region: CASSVYMNTEAFF. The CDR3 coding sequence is TGTGCCAGCAGTGTGTATATGAACACTGAAGCTTTCTTT.